This is a list of T cell receptor beta chains from one sample in a study of blood T cell repertoires in COVID-19. Clones were sequenced by immunoSEQ multiplex PCR, and TCRdb holds only the in-frame ones, with some missing. The sample includes approximately 200,000 clones, about nine tenths of them seen just once. The sequenced sample was peripheral blood. The source is a woman aged 50 to 60 with acute or convalescent COVID-19. Each CDR3 is given without its conserved first and last residue.

j_gene: TRBJ2-1
v_gene: TRBV10-1
CDR3aa: ASSALGGSYNEQF

j_gene: TRBJ1-1
v_gene: TRBV28
CDR3aa: ASRETGLGTEAF

j_gene: TRBJ1-3
v_gene: TRBV9
CDR3aa: ASSEGGDGNTIY

j_gene: TRBJ1-6
v_gene: TRBV6-6
CDR3aa: ASSRQPNNSPLH

j_gene: TRBJ2-7
v_gene: TRBV13
CDR3aa: ASSGLGTGGEQY

j_gene: TRBJ1-5
v_gene: TRBV2
CDR3aa: ASSEWGGNQPQH

j_gene: TRBJ2-7
v_gene: TRBV5-4
CDR3aa: ASSRDRTGEQY

j_gene: TRBJ1-2
v_gene: TRBV5-1
CDR3aa: ASRKEYGGGYT

j_gene: TRBJ1-1
v_gene: TRBV6-1
CDR3aa: ASSEYNTEAF

j_gene: TRBJ1-1
v_gene: TRBV19
CDR3aa: ASSPVDSWNTEAF

j_gene: TRBJ2-7
v_gene: TRBV7-9
CDR3aa: ASSPTSQPLYEQY

j_gene: TRBJ1-5
v_gene: TRBV19
CDR3aa: ASSASRLGASNQPQH

j_gene: TRBJ2-7
v_gene: TRBV11-2
CDR3aa: ASSLDLRRNYEQY

j_gene: TRBJ1-5
v_gene: TRBV7-9
CDR3aa: ASTDSNQPQH

j_gene: TRBJ2-5
v_gene: TRBV24-1
CDR3aa: ATSDPGLAGGETQY

j_gene: TRBJ1-1
v_gene: TRBV7-2
CDR3aa: ASSLIRGNTEAF

j_gene: TRBJ2-7
v_gene: TRBV11-2
CDR3aa: ASSLRRGTGGYEQY

j_gene: TRBJ1-2
v_gene: TRBV24-1
CDR3aa: ATSDPDSYGYT

j_gene: TRBJ1-1
v_gene: TRBV11-2
CDR3aa: ASSVMGQVNTEAF

j_gene: TRBJ1-4
v_gene: TRBV24-1
CDR3aa: ATSDPGQGNEKLF

j_gene: TRBJ2-5
v_gene: TRBV5-6
CDR3aa: ASSLEGLPATQY

j_gene: TRBJ1-1
v_gene: TRBV6-2/TRBV6-3
CDR3aa: ASSIRREGTEAF

j_gene: TRBJ1-4
v_gene: TRBV5-1
CDR3aa: ASSLRTDYNEKLF

j_gene: TRBJ2-1
v_gene: TRBV19
CDR3aa: ASSSPASGYHNEQF

j_gene: TRBJ2-1
v_gene: TRBV7-9
CDR3aa: ASSLYIRAPDNEQF

j_gene: TRBJ2-5
v_gene: TRBV19
CDR3aa: ASGQQETQY

j_gene: TRBJ2-5
v_gene: TRBV27
CDR3aa: ASSLYSGKETQY

j_gene: TRBJ2-5
v_gene: TRBV9
CDR3aa: ASSPKVVSGVRETQY

j_gene: TRBJ1-5
v_gene: TRBV3-1/TRBV3-2
CDR3aa: ASSQQGYGQPQH

j_gene: TRBJ2-7
v_gene: TRBV6-2/TRBV6-3
CDR3aa: ASSPWTGNSEQY

j_gene: TRBJ1-1
v_gene: TRBV7-6
CDR3aa: ASSLASQGRAF

j_gene: TRBJ1-2
v_gene: TRBV5-6
CDR3aa: ASSSLGGQGKGYT

j_gene: TRBJ2-5
v_gene: TRBV16
CDR3aa: ASSQGGRQETQY

j_gene: TRBJ2-1
v_gene: TRBV27
CDR3aa: ASSLSVGAYNEQF

j_gene: TRBJ2-7
v_gene: TRBV3-1/TRBV3-2
CDR3aa: ASSQEGAGWEQY

j_gene: TRBJ2-1
v_gene: TRBV5-1
CDR3aa: ASSVTGTGGF

j_gene: TRBJ2-5
v_gene: TRBV7-2
CDR3aa: ASSSGTSGTQETQY

j_gene: TRBJ1-2
v_gene: TRBV30
CDR3aa: AYRPGYGYT

j_gene: TRBJ2-3
v_gene: TRBV19
CDR3aa: ASSMGVSHGDTQY

j_gene: TRBJ2-1
v_gene: TRBV4-2
CDR3aa: ASSQERGSSYNEQF

j_gene: TRBJ2-1
v_gene: TRBV7-2
CDR3aa: ASSPPGGGYEQF

j_gene: TRBJ2-3
v_gene: TRBV7-9
CDR3aa: ASTVAELATDTQY

j_gene: TRBJ1-3
v_gene: TRBV4-3
CDR3aa: ASSQDRQGAGNTIY

j_gene: TRBJ1-1
v_gene: TRBV21-1
CDR3aa: ASTSHRGRGNEAF

j_gene: TRBJ2-5
v_gene: TRBV2
CDR3aa: ASNQGGETQY